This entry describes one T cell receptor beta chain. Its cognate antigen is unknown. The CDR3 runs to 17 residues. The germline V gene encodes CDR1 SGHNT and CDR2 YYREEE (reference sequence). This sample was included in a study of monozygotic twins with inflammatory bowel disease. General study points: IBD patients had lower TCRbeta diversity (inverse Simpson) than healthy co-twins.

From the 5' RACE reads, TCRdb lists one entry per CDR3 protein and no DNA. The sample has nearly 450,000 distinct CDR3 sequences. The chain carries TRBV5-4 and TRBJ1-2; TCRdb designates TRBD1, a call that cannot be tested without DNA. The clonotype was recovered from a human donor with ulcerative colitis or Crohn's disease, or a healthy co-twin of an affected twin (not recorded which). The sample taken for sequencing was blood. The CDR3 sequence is CASSPSFTARGNYGYTF.